Listed below are T cell receptor beta chains from one sample, sequenced in a study of blood T cell repertoires in COVID-19. TCRdb keeps only in-frame clones here, not all; method: immunoSEQ multiplex PCR. The sample has 99,000 or so clones, about nine tenths seen once. Sample: peripheral blood. These receptors were collected from a man aged 45-65 years with acute or convalescent COVID-19. CDR3s include the opening cysteine and the closing phenylalanine or tryptophan. The order of the fields is V gene, D gene, clone size, J gene, CDR3 protein, CDR3 DNA. D genes are given only for firm matches. Where a row states a size, it is once, few, many or the class of an expanded clone; other rows omit it.

>TRBV5-1|NA|NA|TRBJ2-7
CASSIDRTGEQYF
TGCGCCAGCAGCATCGACAGGACGGGCGAGCAGTACTTC
>TRBV6-5|NA|NA|TRBJ2-7
CATSRDGSSYEQYF
TGTGCCACCTCGCGGGACGGGAGCTCCTACGAGCAGTACTTC
>TRBV5-1|NA|NA|TRBJ1-1
CASSLQPNTEAFF
TGCGCCAGCAGCTTACAGCCCAACACTGAAGCTTTCTTT
>TRBV5-1|NA|NA|TRBJ2-5
CASSLHGETQYF
TGCGCCAGCAGCTTGCACGGGGAGACCCAGTACTTC
>TRBV6-6|NA|NA|TRBJ1-4
CASSYSTGSEKLFF
TGTGCCAGCAGTTACTCGACGGGGAGTGAAAAACTGTTTTTT
>TRBV4-2|NA|NA|TRBJ1-6
CASSLGGNSPLHF
TGTGCCAGCAGCCTCGGGGGTAATTCACCCCTCCACTTT
>TRBV28|TRBD2|few|TRBJ2-2
CASSSPGLGGTGELFF
TGTGCCAGCAGTTCCCCGGGACTAGGGGGCACCGGGGAGCTGTTTTTT
>TRBV5-4|TRBD2|NA|TRBJ2-3
CASSFTSGGTDTQYF
TGTGCCAGCAGCTTCACTAGCGGTGGGACAGATACGCAGTATTTT
>TRBV2|TRBD2|NA|TRBJ2-2
CASSEVAGGANTGELFF
TGTGCCAGCAGTGAAGTAGCGGGAGGGGCGAACACCGGGGAGCTGTTTTTT
>TRBV15|NA|NA|TRBJ1-2
CATSRDLRGTGGYTF
TGTGCCACCAGCAGAGATCTGCGGGGCACGGGAGGCTACACCTTC
>TRBV7-6|TRBD1|NA|TRBJ1-1
CASSSLVGGQGNTEAFF
TGTGCCAGCAGCTCGTTAGTAGGTGGACAGGGAAACACTGAAGCTTTCTTT
>TRBV10-1|TRBD2|NA|TRBJ2-1
CASSEFRRLAGGGEQFF
TGCGCCAGCAGTGAGTTCCGCCGACTAGCGGGAGGGGGGGAGCAGTTCTTC
>TRBV9|NA|NA|TRBJ1-4
CASSSRPGGEKLFF
TGTGCCAGCAGCTCAAGGCCGGGGGGGGAAAAACTGTTTTTT
>TRBV5-1|TRBD2|NA|TRBJ2-3
CASSFGLASWGTDTQYF
TGCGCCAGCAGCTTCGGACTAGCCAGCTGGGGCACAGATACGCAGTATTTT
>TRBV6-6|NA|NA|TRBJ2-7
CASSYSLVANYEQYF
TGTGCCAGCAGTTACTCCCTAGTGGCCAACTACGAGCAGTACTTC
>TRBV5-4|TRBD2|NA|TRBJ2-7
CASSLRAGDRNEQYF
TGTGCCAGCAGCTTGCGAGCGGGAGATCGAAACGAGCAGTACTTC
>TRBV30|NA|NA|TRBJ2-7
CAWRVSYEQYF
TGTGCCTGGAGAGTCAGCTACGAGCAGTACTTC
>TRBV19|TRBD1|NA|TRBJ2-7
CASSPGTASYEQYF
TGTGCCAGTAGTCCCGGGACAGCTTCCTACGAGCAGTACTTC
>TRBV12-5|NA|NA|TRBJ1-6
CASGFWGPNSPLHF
TGTGCTAGTGGTTTTTGGGGGCCCAATTCACCCCTCCACTTT
>TRBV19|TRBD2|NA|TRBJ2-1
CASSKRKGLAGGPSYNEQFF
TGTGCCAGTTCTAAAAGGAAGGGACTAGCGGGAGGGCCCTCCTACAATGAGCAGTTCTTC
>TRBV29-1|TRBD1|NA|TRBJ2-5
CSVELRDRWETQYF
TGCAGCGTTGAACTCAGGGACAGATGGGAGACCCAGTACTTC
>TRBV7-9|NA|NA|TRBJ2-1
CASSSELGEQFF
TGTGCCAGCAGCTCGGAGCTGGGTGAGCAGTTCTTC
>TRBV10-3|TRBD2|NA|TRBJ2-5
CATLGGEGTQYF
TGTGCCACCTTGGGGGGGGAAGGGACCCAGTACTTC
>TRBV27|TRBD2|NA|TRBJ2-7
CASSFKREPTYEQYF
TGTGCCAGCAGTTTCAAGCGGGAGCCTACCTACGAGCAGTACTTC
>TRBV5-4|TRBD2|NA|TRBJ2-2
CASSKTSGSTGELFF
TGTGCCAGCAGCAAGACTAGCGGAAGCACCGGGGAGCTGTTTTTT
>TRBV28|NA|once|TRBJ1-2
CASSHLRGYTF
TGTGCCAGCAGTCACCTACGGGGCTACACCTTC
>TRBV11-3|NA|NA|TRBJ2-7
CASSTDTFSYEQYF
TGTGCCAGCAGCACAGACACCTTTTCCTACGAGCAGTACTTC
>TRBV27|NA|NA|TRBJ2-1
CASSLKGDNEQFF
TGTGCCAGCAGTTTAAAGGGGGACAATGAGCAGTTCTTC
>TRBV5-1|TRBD2|NA|TRBJ2-1
CASSYRGRNSYNEQFF
TGCGCCAGCAGTTATCGCGGGAGGAACTCCTACAATGAGCAGTTCTTC
>TRBV6-4|NA|NA|TRBJ2-1
CASSERQVAALYNEQFF
TGTGCCAGCAGTGAACGCCAAGTAGCGGCCCTCTACAATGAGCAGTTCTTC
>TRBV5-5|TRBD1|NA|TRBJ2-2
CASSLTGVNTGELFF
TGTGCCAGCAGCTTAACAGGGGTTAACACCGGGGAGCTGTTTTTT
>TRBV5-1|NA|NA|TRBJ2-1
CASSLGFRGTDEQFF
TGCGCCAGCAGTTTAGGGTTCAGGGGTACGGATGAGCAGTTCTTC
>TRBV19|TRBD2|few|TRBJ2-2
CASSIAGGLAGELFF
TGTGCCAGTAGTATCGCGGGAGGATTGGCCGGGGAGCTGTTTTTT
>TRBV7-6|TRBD2|NA|TRBJ2-7
CASSPTDLAGGSQYF
TGTGCCAGCAGTCCTACCGACCTAGCGGGAGGGTCTCAGTACTTC
>TRBV19|TRBD2|medium-sized|TRBJ2-1
CASMIAGGQNEQFF
TGTGCCAGTATGATCGCGGGAGGGCAGAATGAGCAGTTCTTC
>TRBV5-1|TRBD2|NA|TRBJ2-1
CASSSTSGRENEQFF
TGCGCCAGCAGCTCGACTAGCGGGAGGGAAAATGAGCAGTTCTTC
>TRBV10-2|NA|NA|TRBJ2-7
CASSGGGRVGEQYF
TGCGCCAGCAGTGGGGGGGGGCGAGTTGGCGAGCAGTACTTC
>TRBV15|TRBD2|NA|TRBJ2-1
CATSRGGTSNEQFF
TGTGCCACCAGCAGAGGGGGGACTAGTAATGAGCAGTTCTTC
>TRBV5-1|NA|NA|TRBJ2-6
CASKGFFSSGANVLTF
TGCGCCAGCAAGGGGTTCTTCAGCTCTGGGGCCAACGTCCTGACTTTC